The 27 T cell receptor beta chains given below trace back to one sample, sequenced in a study of cytomegalovirus exposure and HLA in healthy donors. The PCR used 60 Vbeta and 13 Jbeta primers. Measured with immunoSEQ multiplex PCR; TCRdb has only the in-frame clones, and not every one. The sample records approximately 100,000 clones, 73% being singletons. Sample: PBMCs. The receptors shown here come from a man in his forties or fifties in good health and CMV-seronegative.

This clone appeared once. This chain joins TRBV4-1 and TRBJ2-7, with a possible D match to TRBD1 (5 bases). The V and J ends lost 3 bases and 3 bases respectively, with 15 bases between them. This CDR3 has 15 residues. CDR1 and CDR2 from the germline V gene are MGHRA and YSYEKL. The CDR3 nucleotides read TGCGCCAGCAGCCAGACTTTCAGGGTGGTCTACGAGCAGTACTTC. Amino acids: CASSQTFRVVYEQYF.

The rearrangement links TRBV6-5 to TRBJ2-7; weak D call: TRBD1 (6 bases). CDR3 length: 14 residues. Trimming pared 9 bases from V and 1 base from J, leaving 16 bases between. The germline CDR1 and CDR2 sequences are MNHEY and SVGAGI. The CDR3 DNA reads as TGTGCCAGGGACCACAGGACAGCGTCCTACGAGCAGTACTTC. Its protein product is CARDHRTASYEQYF.

This clone has more than one count but fewer than ten. V usage is TRBV18 and J usage is TRBJ2-6, with D tentatively TRBD1 (6 bases). CDR3 length: 16 residues. The germline V gene has CDR1 KGHSH and CDR2 LQKENI. V gave up 2 bases and J gave up 8 bases, with 16 bases separating them. The DNA of the CDR3 is TGTGCCAGCTCACCAAAGAATCTTGGACAGACCAACGTCCTGACTTTC. Its translation is CASSPKNLGQTNVLTF.

The table lists this clone with a count of one. Mismatch with germline at one junction end may stem from a read error. The chain couples TRBV12-5 to TRBJ2-7; perhaps TRBD2 as D (5 bases). CDR1 is LGHNT and CDR2 is FRNRAP in the germline V gene. CDR3 length equals 13 residues. This CDR3 is CEEREEPSYEQYF. The CDR3 DNA reads TGCGAGGAGAGGGAAGAGCCTTCCTACGAGCAGTACTTC.

The gene calls are TRBV7-9 and TRBJ2-7; the match to TRBD1 covers 7 bases. After removal of 1 base from V and 2 bases from J, the junction contained 2 bases not matched to a gene. The CDR3 contains 14 residues. CDR1 is SEHNR and CDR2 is FQNEAQ in the germline V gene (reference sequence). In DNA, the CDR3 is TGTGCCAGCAGCTTAGATACAGGGGCCTACGAGCAGTACTTC. It is translated as CASSLDTGAYEQYF.

The rearrangement joins TRBV9 to TRBJ1-5, with 8 bases fitting TRBD1. The germline CDR1 and CDR2 sequences are SGDLS and YYNGEE. This CDR3 has 13 amino acids. After removal of 9 bases from V and 6 bases from J, the junction contained 8 bases not matched to a gene. CDR3 sequence: CANPQGGTQPQHF. For the CDR3, the DNA is TGTGCCAACCCACAGGGGGGGACTCAGCCCCAGCATTTT.

The rearrangement uses TRBV5-1 and TRBJ2-2, with D maybe TRBD2 (5 bases). The germline V and J ends were trimmed by 7 bases and 5 bases, with 9 bases remaining between them. This CDR3 has 12 amino acids. Germline V lookup: CDR1 SGHRS, CDR2 YFSETQ. The CDR3 DNA reads TGCGCCAGCTTGTCGGGGACCGGGGAGCTGTTTTTT. This sequence encodes CASLSGTGELFF.

This chain links TRBV7-8 with TRBJ2-3; 7 bases map to TRBD2. Germline CDR1 and CDR2: SGHVS and FQNEAQ. The CDR3 extends over 18 amino acids. Trimming cost V 1 base and J 4 bases; bases outside gene matches: 14. The CDR3 DNA follows: TGTGCCAGCAGCTTAGTGGGGGGAGGGGAAATCAGCTCAGATACGCAGTATTTT. Its protein is CASSLVGGGEISSDTQYF.

This chain uses TRBV7-9 with TRBJ2-5; 10 positions match TRBD2. The CDR3 loop spans 15 amino acids. Germline CDR1 reads SEHNR; CDR2 reads FQNEAQ (reference sequence). Unmatched junction bases numbered 6, after V lost 3 bases and J lost 5 bases. As DNA, the CDR3 is TGTGCCAGCAGCTTGCCAGCGGGGGGGCTTGAGACCCAGTACTTC. Its protein product is CASSLPAGGLETQYF.

The V gene is TRBV6-6, the J gene TRBJ1-1; the D gene is possibly TRBD1 (6 bases). Germline CDR1 and CDR2: MNHNY and SVGAGI (reference sequence). Trimming took 2 bases from V and 7 from J, leaving 11 bases between them. There are 13 residues in the CDR3. CDR3 loop: CASSYEQGGEAFF. CDR3 DNA: TGTGCCAGCAGTTACGAACAGGGCGGTGAAGCTTTCTTT.

The genes are TRBV7-9 and TRBJ2-1, with 11 bases lining up with TRBD2. V dropped 5 bases and J dropped 15; count of bases not matched to a gene: 6. CDR1 is SEHNR and CDR2 is FQNEAQ in the germline V gene (reference sequence). This CDR3 is built from 12 residues. In nucleotides, the CDR3 is TGTGCCAGCAGCCGTATAGCGGGGGGGCCGTTCTTC. Residues: CASSRIAGGPFF.

This chain joins TRBV7-9 and TRBJ2-1; D is ambiguous. The CDR3 contains 13 residues. V lost 5 bases, J lost 6 bases, and 11 bases lay in between. Germline V gene lookup returns CDR1 SEHNR and CDR2 FQNEAQ (reference sequence). The CDR3 protein is CASSATTSNEQFF. In DNA form, the CDR3 reads TGTGCCAGCAGCGCGACGACAAGCAATGAGCAGTTCTTC.

The chain combines TRBV4-2 with TRBJ2-5; D gene ambiguous. V lost 0 bases and J 4 bases, leaving 15 bases between the germline ends. Germline V gene sequence: CDR1 LGHNA, CDR2 YNFKEQ. CDR3 length equals 16 residues. CDR3 sequence (DNA): TGTGCCAGCAGCCAAGATCCGCAGTCAGAATCAGAGACCCAGTACTTC. Protein product: CASSQDPQSESETQYF.

The chain employs TRBV19 and TRBJ2-1, with 10 bases that match TRBD1. CDR1 is LNHDA and CDR2 is SQIVND in the germline V gene (reference sequence). The CDR3 is 14 residues long. Trimming cost V 4 bases and J 8 bases; bases outside gene matches: 5. The DNA for the CDR3 is TGTGCCAGTAGTAAGACAGGGGGCTTCTATGAGCAGTTCTTC. This translates into CASSKTGGFYEQFF.

This clone was observed once. The chain combines TRBV5-6 with TRBJ1-5, with 7 bases aligning to TRBD1. This CDR3 region has 15 residues. V lost 0 bases to trimming and J lost 6 bases; unmatched junction nucleotides: 6. Germline loops: CDR1 SGHDT, CDR2 YYEEEE. As DNA, the CDR3 is TGTGCCAGCAGCTTGGGACAGGGAAGCGGTCAGCCCCAGCATTTT. Protein product: CASSLGQGSGQPQHF.

The chain couples TRBV12-5 to TRBJ2-5; D is possibly TRBD2 (6 bases). The CDR3 is made up of 12 amino acids. The germline V and J ends were trimmed by 2 bases and 7 bases, with 8 bases remaining between them. The germline V gene encodes CDR1 LGHNT and CDR2 FRNRAP. This chain's CDR3 is CASGLMGGTQYF. CDR3 bases: TGTGCTAGTGGTTTGATGGGGGGGACCCAGTACTTC.

This chain joins TRBV9 and TRBJ2-1, with 9 positions matching TRBD2. The V gene end was trimmed by 4 bases and the J gene end by 1 base; junction bases not matched to a gene: 3. Germline-derived CDR1 and CDR2 are SGDLS and YYNGEE. The CDR3 covers 15 residues. The DNA for the CDR3 is TGTGCCAGCAGCCTCAGCGGGGGGTCCTACAATGAGCAGTTCTTC. Its translation is CASSLSGGSYNEQFF.

This clone was seen a handful of times. The gene calls are TRBV6-5 and TRBJ2-5, with a possible D match to TRBD1 (7 bases). CDR1 MNHEY and CDR2 SVGAGI come from the germline V gene. With 4 bases removed from V and 4 bases from J, the gap between germline ends came to 10 bases. CDR3 size: 13 residues. CDR3 DNA: TGTGCCAGCAGTTCGGAGGGGGCAGAGACCCAGTACTTC. Encoded protein: CASSSEGAETQYF.

The chain links TRBV2 to TRBJ1-2, with 7 nucleotides matching TRBD1. Looked up from germline, CDR1 is SNHLY and CDR2 is FYNNEI. V gave up 5 bases and J gave up 4 bases; unmatched junction bases: 10. This CDR3 region has 15 residues. CDR3 nucleotides: TGTGCCAGCAGTTGGTTAACAGGGGATGTCTATGGCTACACCTTC. This codes for CASSWLTGDVYGYTF.

The gene calls are TRBV7-2 and TRBJ1-5; TRBD1 aligns across 8 bases. CDR1 is SGHTA, CDR2 FQGNSA, per germline. The CDR3 totals 15 residues. J gave up 5 bases and V 1 base, and 4 bases lay outside the gene matches. CDR3 residues: CASSLGQGADQPQHF. The CDR3 DNA reads as TGTGCCAGCAGCTTAGGCCAGGGGGCTGATCAGCCCCAGCATTTT.

This clone appeared a single time. V and J are TRBV4-2 and TRBJ2-7; D remains ambiguous. The CDR3 extends over 14 amino acids. Germline V gene lookup returns CDR1 LGHNA and CDR2 YNFKEQ. V lost 1 base and J 3 bases, leaving 10 bases between the germline ends. CDR3: CASSQGLIGYEQYF. The CDR3 bases are TGTGCCAGCAGCCAAGGACTGATAGGCTACGAGCAGTACTTC.

The CDR3 here is CASSEKGSGSETQYF. The CDR3 DNA sequence: TGTGCCAGCAGCGAAAAAGGATCAGGCTCTGAGACCCAGTACTTC. The chain uses TRBV4-2 and TRBJ2-5, with D unresolved. The germline V gene has CDR1 LGHNA and CDR2 YNFKEQ. There are 15 residues in the CDR3. With 5 bases removed from V and 5 bases from J, the gap between germline ends came to 18 bases.

In DNA, the CDR3 is TGTGCCAGCAGCTTCAGTGATACGCAGTATTTT. This translates into CASSFSDTQYF. V usage is TRBV14 and J usage is TRBJ2-3, with D unclear. The CDR3 has 11 residues. V lost 5 bases and J lost 6, with 6 bases in between. Germline CDR1 SGHDN, CDR2 FVKESK.

V is TRBV28 and J is TRBJ1-2, with TRBD1 as a possible D gene (6 bases). The length of the CDR3 is 14 residues. Germline-derived CDR1 and CDR2 are MDHEN and SYDVKM. Trimming pared 4 bases from V and 8 bases from J, leaving 17 bases between. The CDR3 reads CASSSPSQGGGYTF. CDR3 DNA sequence: TGTGCCAGCAGTTCCCCCTCACAGGGTGGGGGCTACACCTTC.

This chain joins TRBV12-2 and TRBJ1-1; the table's D call TRBD1 went unverified against the DNA. TRBV12-2 is assigned pseudogene status. This CDR3 is 11 amino acids long. The CDR3 DNA reads TGTGCAAGTCGCCCAGACACTGAAGCTTTCTTT. This codes for CASRPDTEAFF.

The rearrangement uses TRBV6-4 and TRBJ2-7; 8 bases are shared with TRBD1. Trimming cost V 0 bases and J 0 bases; bases outside gene matches: 13. This CDR3 has 19 residues. The germline CDR1 and CDR2 sequences are MRHNA and SNTAGT. The CDR3, as DNA: TGTGCCAGCAGTGACTCCGGGGACAGGTTGGAACTTTCCTCCTACGAGCAGTACTTC. Translation: CASSDSGDRLELSSYEQYF.

The table lists this clone with a few counts. The chain uses TRBV5-4 and TRBJ1-1, with D possibly being TRBD1 (5 bases). The CDR3 consists of 13 residues. V was trimmed by 4 bases and J by 4 bases, leaving 11 bases between them. Per germline, CDR1 SGHNT and CDR2 YYREEE (reference sequence). The CDR3 nucleotides read TGTGCCAGCAGCGGGCGACAGCCCACTGAAGCTTTCTTT. Translating it yields CASSGRQPTEAFF.